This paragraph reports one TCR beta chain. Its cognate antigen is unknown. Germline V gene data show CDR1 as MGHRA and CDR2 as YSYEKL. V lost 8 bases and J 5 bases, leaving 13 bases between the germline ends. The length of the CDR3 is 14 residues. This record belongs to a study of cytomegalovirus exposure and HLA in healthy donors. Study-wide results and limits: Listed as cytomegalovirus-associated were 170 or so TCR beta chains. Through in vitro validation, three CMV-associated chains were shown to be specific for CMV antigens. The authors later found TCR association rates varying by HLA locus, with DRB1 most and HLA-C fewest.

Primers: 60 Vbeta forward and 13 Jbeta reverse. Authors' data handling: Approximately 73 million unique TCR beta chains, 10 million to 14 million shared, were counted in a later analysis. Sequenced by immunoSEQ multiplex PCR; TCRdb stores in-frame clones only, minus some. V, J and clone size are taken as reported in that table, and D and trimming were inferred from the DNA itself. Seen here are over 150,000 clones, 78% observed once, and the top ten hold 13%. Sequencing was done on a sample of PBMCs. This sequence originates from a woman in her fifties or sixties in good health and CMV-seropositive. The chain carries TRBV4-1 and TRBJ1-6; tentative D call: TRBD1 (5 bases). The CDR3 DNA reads TGCGCCAGCTCTAAGGAGGGGAATAATTCACCCCTCCACTTT. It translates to CASSKEGNNSPLHF.